This T cell receptor beta chain originates from a study of T-cell reconstitution after alpha-beta-depleted transplantation in children. Study observations and caveats: Several hundred rapidly expanded clones from non-depleted graft cells reportedly supplied alpha-beta T cells about two months post-transplant. One year after transplant, T-cell counts and diversity came mostly from newly produced T cells. Surviving recipient cells, namely T cells and thymic progenitors, were the source of high day-60 TCRbeta diversity in some patients.

The CDR3 is 15 amino acids. Trimming shortened V by 5 bases and J by 3 bases, and 17 bases separated the two germline ends. The germline gives CDR1 KGHSH, CDR2 LQKENI. This clonotype was seen more than once but under ten times. Its antigen is unknown. Unique molecular identifiers tagged the TCRbeta library. TCRdb reprocessed the PCR reads with MiXCR, giving one entry per CDR3 protein. Of 780,000 or so distinct CDR3 sequences in the sample, roughly 15% were seen once. Sequenced material: PBMCs, mostly from graft donor cells, taken 360 days after TCRalphabeta/CD19-depleted stem cell transplant. The TCR comes from a male patient under 18 who had a stem cell transplant for acute lymphoblastic leukemia, so the T cells may come from the graft donor. The rearrangement uses TRBV18 and TRBJ2-7; TRBD1 might be the D (5 bases). CDR3 protein: CASSNSVRGIYEQYF. CDR3 in DNA: TGTGCCAGCTCAAATTCGGTTAGGGGCATCTACGAGCAGTACTTC.